This T cell receptor beta chain was sequenced during a study of T cell repertoires in cytomegalovirus infection. Study-level information: Signatures in public TCR beta sequences pointed to both CMV infection and matching HLA type. Study outcomes and limitations: Carriers of CMV plus the relevant HLA were identified by cumulative public TCR beta family frequency.

At least ten counts were recorded for this clonotype. As yet, its antigen is unknown. The CDR3 has 14 residues. Trimming cost V 4 bases and J 7 bases, with 14 bases left between them. CDR1 is SGHTA, CDR2 FQGNSA, per germline. MiXCR, run by TCRdb on the reads, gives a single entry per CDR3 protein. The sample lists fewer than 550,000 distinct CDR3 sequences; roughly 29% were seen once. The clonotype originates from a human donor in good health (CMV status not recorded). Some clones in this sample may be carry-over from other donors' samples. The sequenced material came from PBMCs. The J gene is TRBJ2-1, the V gene TRBV7-2; the D gene is possibly TRBD2 (5 bases). CDR3 sequence (DNA): TGTGCCAGCAGCTCAGGACTGGGTTGGAATGAGCAGTTCTTC. Its protein is CASSSGLGWNEQFF. Together with reference TRBV7-2 and TRBJ2-1, the CDR3 gives the full variable domain: GAGVSQSPSNKVTEKGKDVELRCDPISGHTALYWYRQSLGQGLEFLIYFQGNSAPDKSGLPSDRFSAERTGGSVSTLTIQRTQQEDSAVYLCASSSGLGWNEQFFGPGTRLTVL.